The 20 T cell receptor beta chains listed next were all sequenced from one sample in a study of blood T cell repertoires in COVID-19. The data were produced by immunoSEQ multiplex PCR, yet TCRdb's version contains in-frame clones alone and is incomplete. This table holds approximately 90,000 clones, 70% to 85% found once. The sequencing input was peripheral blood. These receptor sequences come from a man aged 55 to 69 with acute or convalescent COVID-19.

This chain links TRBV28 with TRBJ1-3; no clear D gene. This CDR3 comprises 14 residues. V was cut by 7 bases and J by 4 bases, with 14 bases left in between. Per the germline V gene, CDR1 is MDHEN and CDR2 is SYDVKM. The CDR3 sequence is CASNSAAKGNTIYF. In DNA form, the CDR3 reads TGTGCCAGCAATTCGGCAGCGAAGGGAAACACCATATATTTT.

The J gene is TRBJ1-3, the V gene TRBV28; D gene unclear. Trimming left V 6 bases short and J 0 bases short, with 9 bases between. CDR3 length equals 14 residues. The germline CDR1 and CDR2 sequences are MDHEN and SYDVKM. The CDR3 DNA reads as TGTGCCAGCAGCGAGTTACTCTCTGGAAACACCATATATTTT. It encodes CASSELLSGNTIYF.

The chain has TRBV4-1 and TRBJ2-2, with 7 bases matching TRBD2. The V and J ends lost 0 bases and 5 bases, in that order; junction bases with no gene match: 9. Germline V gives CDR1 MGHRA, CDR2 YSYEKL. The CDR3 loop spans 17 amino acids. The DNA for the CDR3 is TGCGCCAGCAGCCAAGAGACACGGGGGGTGGTTACCGGGGAGCTGTTTTTT. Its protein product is CASSQETRGVVTGELFF.

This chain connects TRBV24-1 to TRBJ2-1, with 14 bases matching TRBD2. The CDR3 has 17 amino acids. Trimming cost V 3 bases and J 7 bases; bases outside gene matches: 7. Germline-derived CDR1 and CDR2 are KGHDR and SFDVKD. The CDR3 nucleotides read TGTGCCACCAGTGATCCCCCGGGGACTAGCGGGGGAAATGAGCAGTTCTTC. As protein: CATSDPPGTSGGNEQFF.

The CDR3 here is CATSGGKRGETQYF. The CDR3 nucleotides read TGTGCCACCAGCGGAGGCAAGCGGGGGGAGACCCAGTACTTC. This chain joins TRBV15 and TRBJ2-5, with 8 bases lining up with TRBD2. This CDR3 region has 14 residues. Germline V gene sequence: CDR1 LNHNV, CDR2 YYDKDF (reference sequence). V gave up 5 bases and J gave up 5 bases; unmatched junction bases: 7. The full variable domain, its missing parts supplied by reference TRBV15 and TRBJ2-5, is DAMVIQNPRYQVTQFGKPVTLSCSQTLNHNVMYWYQQKSSQAPKLLFHYYDKDFNNEADTPDNFQSRRPNTSFCFLDIRSPGLGDTAMYLCATSGGKRGETQYFGPGTRLLVL.

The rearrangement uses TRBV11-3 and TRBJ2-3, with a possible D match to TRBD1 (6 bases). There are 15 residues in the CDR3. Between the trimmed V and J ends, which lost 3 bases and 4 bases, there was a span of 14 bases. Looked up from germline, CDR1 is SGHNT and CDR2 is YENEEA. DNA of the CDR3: TGTGCCAGCAGCTTGGGGGACACGACCGCAGATACGCAGTATTTT. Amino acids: CASSLGDTTADTQYF.

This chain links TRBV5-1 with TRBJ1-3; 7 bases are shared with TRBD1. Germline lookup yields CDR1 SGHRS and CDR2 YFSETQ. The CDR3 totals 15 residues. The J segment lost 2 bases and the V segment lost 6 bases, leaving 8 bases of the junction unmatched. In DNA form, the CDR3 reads TGCGCCAGCAAGCCAGGGGGATTCACTGGAAACACCATATATTTT. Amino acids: CASKPGGFTGNTIYF.

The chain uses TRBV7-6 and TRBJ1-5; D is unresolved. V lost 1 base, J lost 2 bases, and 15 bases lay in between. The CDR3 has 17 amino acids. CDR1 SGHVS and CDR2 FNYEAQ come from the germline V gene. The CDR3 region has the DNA TGTGCCAGCAGCTTAGACGCTCGACGGAGTGGCAATCAGCCCCAGCATTTT. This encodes CASSLDARRSGNQPQHF.

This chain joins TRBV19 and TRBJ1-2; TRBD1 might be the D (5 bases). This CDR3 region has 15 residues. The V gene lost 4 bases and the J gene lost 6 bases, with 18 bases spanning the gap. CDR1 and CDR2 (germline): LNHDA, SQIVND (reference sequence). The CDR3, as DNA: TGTGCCAGTAGTAACCAGGGATTGGTACGGAATGGCTACACCTTC. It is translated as CASSNQGLVRNGYTF.

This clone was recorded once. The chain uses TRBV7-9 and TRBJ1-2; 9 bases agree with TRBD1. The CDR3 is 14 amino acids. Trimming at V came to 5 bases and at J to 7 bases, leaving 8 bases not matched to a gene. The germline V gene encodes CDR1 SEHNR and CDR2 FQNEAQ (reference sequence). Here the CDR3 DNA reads TGTGCCAGCAGCGTACCGGGACAGGGCGGTGGCTACACCTTC. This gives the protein CASSVPGQGGGYTF.

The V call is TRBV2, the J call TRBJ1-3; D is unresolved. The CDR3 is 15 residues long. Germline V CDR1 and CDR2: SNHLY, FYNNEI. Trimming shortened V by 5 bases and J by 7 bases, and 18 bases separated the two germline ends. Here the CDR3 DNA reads TGTGCCAGCAGTTTCTCGGGCGGGCCGGGGAACACCATATATTTT. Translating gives CASSFSGGPGNTIYF.

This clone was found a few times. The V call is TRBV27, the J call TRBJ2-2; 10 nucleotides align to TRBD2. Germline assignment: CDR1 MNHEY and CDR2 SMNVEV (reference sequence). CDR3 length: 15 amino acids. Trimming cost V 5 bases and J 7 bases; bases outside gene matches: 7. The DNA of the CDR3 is TGTGCCAGCAGTAGGGGACTAGCGAGGGTCGGGGAGCTGTTTTTT. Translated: CASSRGLARVGELFF.

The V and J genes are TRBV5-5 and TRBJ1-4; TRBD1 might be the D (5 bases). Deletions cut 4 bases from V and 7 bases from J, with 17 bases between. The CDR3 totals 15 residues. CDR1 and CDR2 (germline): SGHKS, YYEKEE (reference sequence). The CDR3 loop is CASSQSGRDLEKLFF. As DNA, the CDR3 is TGTGCCAGCAGCCAATCGGGGAGGGACCTTGAAAAACTGTTTTTT.

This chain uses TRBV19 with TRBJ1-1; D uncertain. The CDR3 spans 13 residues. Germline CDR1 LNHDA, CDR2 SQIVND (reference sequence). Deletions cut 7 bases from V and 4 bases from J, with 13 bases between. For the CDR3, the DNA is TGTGCCAGTAAGGTCCGCGGTCTCACTGAAGCTTTCTTT. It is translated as CASKVRGLTEAFF.

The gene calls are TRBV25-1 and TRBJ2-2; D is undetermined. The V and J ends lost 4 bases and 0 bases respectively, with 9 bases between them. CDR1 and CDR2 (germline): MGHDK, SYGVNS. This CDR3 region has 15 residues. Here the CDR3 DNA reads TGTGCCAGCAGTGTTTCCGGGTCGAACACCGGGGAGCTGTTTTTT. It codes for CASSVSGSNTGELFF.

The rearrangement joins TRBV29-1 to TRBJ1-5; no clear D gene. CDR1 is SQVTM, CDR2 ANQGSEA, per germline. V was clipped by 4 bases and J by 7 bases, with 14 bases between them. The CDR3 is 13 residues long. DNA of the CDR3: TGCAGCGTTGGTGGCGAAGGTAGCCAGCCCCAGCATTTT. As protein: CSVGGEGSQPQHF. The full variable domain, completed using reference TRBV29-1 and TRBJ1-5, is SAVISQKPSRDICQRGTSLTIQCQVDSQVTMMFWYRQQPGQSLTLIATANQGSEATYESGFVIDKFPISRPNLTFSTLTVSNMSPEDSSIYLCSVGGEGSQPQHFGDGTRLSIL.

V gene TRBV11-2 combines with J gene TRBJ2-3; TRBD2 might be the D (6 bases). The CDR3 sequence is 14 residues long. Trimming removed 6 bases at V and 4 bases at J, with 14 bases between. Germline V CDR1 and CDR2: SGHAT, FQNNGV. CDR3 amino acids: CASRMSGYSDTQYF. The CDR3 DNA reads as TGTGCCAGCAGAATGAGCGGGTACTCAGATACGCAGTATTTT.

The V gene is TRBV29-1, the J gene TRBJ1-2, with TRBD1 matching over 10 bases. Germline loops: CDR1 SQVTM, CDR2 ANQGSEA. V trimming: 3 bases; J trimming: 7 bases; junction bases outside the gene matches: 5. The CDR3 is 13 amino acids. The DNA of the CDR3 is TGCAGCGTTGAGGGACAGGGGCTCGTTGGCTACACCTTC. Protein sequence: CSVEGQGLVGYTF.

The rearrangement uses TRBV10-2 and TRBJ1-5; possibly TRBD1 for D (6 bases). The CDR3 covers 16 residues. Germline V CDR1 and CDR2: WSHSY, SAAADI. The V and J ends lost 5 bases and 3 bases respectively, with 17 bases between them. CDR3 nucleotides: TGCGCCAGCAGTTCAGTCGGGGGGGGGCCCAATCAGCCCCAGCATTTT. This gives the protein CASSSVGGGPNQPQHF.

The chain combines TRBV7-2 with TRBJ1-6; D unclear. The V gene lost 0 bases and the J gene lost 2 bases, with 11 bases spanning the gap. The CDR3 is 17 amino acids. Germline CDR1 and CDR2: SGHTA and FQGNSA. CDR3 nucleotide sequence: TGTGCCAGCAGCTTAGCGCGGGGAGGGACCTATAATTCACCCCTCCACTTT. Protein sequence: CASSLARGGTYNSPLHF.